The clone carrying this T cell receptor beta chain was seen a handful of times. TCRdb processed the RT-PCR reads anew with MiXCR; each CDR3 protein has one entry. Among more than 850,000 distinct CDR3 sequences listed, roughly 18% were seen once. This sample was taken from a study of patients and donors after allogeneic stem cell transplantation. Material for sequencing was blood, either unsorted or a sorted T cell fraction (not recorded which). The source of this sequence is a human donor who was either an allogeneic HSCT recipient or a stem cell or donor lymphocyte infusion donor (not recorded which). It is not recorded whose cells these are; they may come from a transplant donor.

The CDR3 DNA reads TGTGCCAGCAGCTTTACCGCAACTAATGAAAAACTGTTTTTT. Protein sequence: CASSFTATNEKLFF. The chain links TRBV7-2 to TRBJ1-4; D not certain. Germline CDR1 is SGHTA and CDR2 is FQGNSA. Trimming removed 3 bases at V and 0 bases at J, with 5 bases between. The CDR3 contains 14 residues.